In its sample, the clone carrying this T cell receptor beta chain was seen many times. The CDR3 sequence is 19 residues long. The trim removed 4 bases at V and 0 bases at J, leaving 16 bases unmatched. From germline, CDR1 is SGHKS and CDR2 YYEKEE (reference sequence). This specimen belongs to a study of T cells in Graves' hyperthyroidism and ophthalmopathy. TCR beta CDR3 regions were amplified from RNA transcripts. Initially, a first-round RT-PCR of the TCR CDR3 employed the HTBI primer set. TCRdb reprocessed the multiplex PCR reads with MiXCR, giving one entry per CDR3 protein. Of 450,000 to 650,000 distinct CDR3 sequences listed, about a sixth are singletons.

The chain employs TRBV5-5 and TRBJ2-1; 7 positions match TRBD1. The source material was blood. This TCR derives from a woman under 30 with Graves' ophthalmopathy. In DNA, the CDR3 is TGTGCCAGCAGCCCCCGGACAGGCGTGATAGCGAGCTCCTACAATGAGCAGTTCTTC. Translating gives CASSPRTGVIASSYNEQFF.